The rows below give T cell receptor beta chains drawn from one sample of a study of control samples from healthy donors and cancer patients. Sequencing was performed with immunoSEQ multiplex PCR; in TCRdb, only in-frame clones are kept and a portion is missing. Of 78,000 or so clones in the sample, approximately 84% were seen once. Sequencing input: blood. The receptors come from a woman aged 50 to 60 in good health. Both conserved end residues are part of each CDR3. D genes are given only for firm matches. Rows may omit the clone size; those that give it use once, few, many or a size class.

j_call cdr3_length d_call v_call clone_size cdr3_aa cdr3_nt
TRBJ2-3 14 TRBD1 TRBV5-6 once CASSPTGGRVTQYF TGTGCCAGCAGCCCGACAGGGGGCAGGGTTACGCAGTATTTT
TRBJ1-2 15 - TRBV27 - CASSLFFRDLRGYTF TGTGCCAGCAGTTTATTCTTCCGGGACCTCAGAGGCTACACCTTC
TRBJ2-4 16 - TRBV4-1 - CASSQGTPLAKNIQYF TGCGCCAGCAGCCAGGGGACCCCTCTAGCCAAAAACATTCAGTACTTC
TRBJ2-7 11 TRBD1 TRBV30 once CAWGTGFEQYF TGTGCCTGGGGGACAGGGTTCGAGCAGTACTTC
TRBJ1-2 12 - TRBV6-5 - CAAWRTVGGYTF TGTGCTGCTTGGCGGACCGTCGGGGGCTACACCTTC
TRBJ2-7 14 TRBD1 TRBV7-9 few CASSLGDRAREQYF TGTGCCAGCAGCTTAGGGGACAGGGCCCGCGAGCAGTACTTC
TRBJ2-6 16 TRBD1 TRBV7-3 - CASSPTGGAGANVLTF TGTGCCAGCAGCCCGACAGGGGGGGCAGGGGCCAACGTCCTGACTTTC
TRBJ1-4 15 TRBD1 TRBV3-1/TRBV3-2 - CASSHRDRGAEKLFF TGTGCCAGCAGCCATAGGGACAGAGGGGCTGAAAAACTGTTTTTT
TRBJ1-3 15 - TRBV5-1 - CASSPRTDSGNTIYF TGCGCCAGCAGCCCACGGACAGACTCTGGAAACACCATATATTTT
TRBJ2-5 15 - TRBV3-1/TRBV3-2 - CASTQSLASTETQYF TGTGCCAGCACCCAAAGCCTAGCGTCTACAGAGACCCAGTACTTC
TRBJ1-2 14 - TRBV20-1 once CSASGAAANYGYTF TGCAGTGCTAGTGGGGCCGCCGCTAACTATGGCTACACCTTC
TRBJ1-5 12 - TRBV19 - CASSIGTQPQHF TGTGCCAGTAGTATTGGAACTCAGCCCCAGCATTTT
TRBJ2-6 14 - TRBV6-6 - CASSYSPGANVLTF TGTGCCAGCAGTTACTCCCCTGGGGCCAACGTCCTGACTTTC
TRBJ2-3 15 - TRBV4-1 - CASSLYAVGTDTQYF TGCGCCAGCAGCCTCTACGCGGTGGGCACAGATACGCAGTATTTT
TRBJ2-6 13 - TRBV30 - CAWSFSGANVLTF TGTGCCTGGTCCTTCTCTGGGGCCAACGTCCTGACTTTC
TRBJ1-5 18 - TRBV18 - CASSPPLGRGSSNQPQHF TGTGCCAGCTCACCACCACTAGGAAGGGGCTCTAGCAATCAGCCCCAGCATTTT
TRBJ1-1 14 - TRBV2 - CASSEWEHDTEAFF TGTGCCAGCAGTGAATGGGAACATGACACTGAAGCTTTCTTT
TRBJ2-2 16 - TRBV6-5 - CASSYSGRRYTGELFF TGTGCCAGCAGTTATTCTGGACGGAGGTACACCGGGGAGCTGTTTTTT
TRBJ2-2 16 TRBD2 TRBV5-1 - CASSPGGRLNTGELFF TGCGCCAGCAGTCCGGGGGGACGGCTGAACACCGGGGAGCTGTTTTTT
TRBJ1-2 15 TRBD1 TRBV3-1/TRBV3-2 - CASSQSSGGGYGYTF TGTGCCAGCAGCCAGTCGTCAGGGGGCGGCTATGGCTACACCTTC
TRBJ1-2 19 TRBD1 TRBV19 - CASSIFTGAGPPTNYGYTF TGTGCCAGTAGTATCTTCACAGGGGCTGGGCCCCCAACTAACTATGGCTACACCTTC
TRBJ1-6 16 TRBD1 TRBV5-1 - CASSLDVGGHNSPLHF TGCGCCAGCAGCTTGGATGTAGGGGGCCATAATTCACCCCTCCACTTT
TRBJ2-1 15 - TRBV6-5 - CASSYWLEGYNEQFF TGTGCCAGCAGTTACTGGCTAGAGGGGTACAATGAGCAGTTCTTC
TRBJ1-1 15 TRBD1 TRBV6-6 - CASRGSRTGVTEAFF TGTGCCAGCAGAGGGTCTAGGACAGGGGTTACTGAAGCTTTCTTT
TRBJ2-1 16 - TRBV5-1 - CASSSPPGRTGDEQFF TGCGCCAGCAGCTCGCCGCCGGGACGGACGGGCGATGAGCAGTTCTTC
TRBJ2-1 16 TRBD2 TRBV19 few CASSAGLAGADWVQFF TGTGCCAGTAGTGCCGGACTAGCGGGGGCCGATTGGGTGCAGTTCTTC
TRBJ1-1 15 - TRBV6-1 - CASSEAWPSNTEAFF TGTGCCAGCAGTGAAGCATGGCCATCGAACACTGAAGCTTTCTTT
TRBJ2-1 16 - TRBV9 - CASSVGGSEAYNEQFF TGTGCCAGCAGCGTAGGGGGTAGCGAGGCCTACAATGAGCAGTTCTTC
TRBJ2-3 14 - TRBV9 - CASSVGLVTDTQYF TGTGCCAGCAGCGTAGGGCTAGTCACAGATACGCAGTATTTT
TRBJ1-2 15 TRBD1 TRBV6-5 - CASSREQGAIYGYTF TGTGCCAGCAGTCGAGAACAGGGGGCAATATATGGCTACACCTTC
TRBJ2-7 16 TRBD1 TRBV4-1 - CASRVRPGQSSYEQYF TGCGCCAGCAGGGTTAGACCGGGACAGAGTTCCTACGAGCAGTACTTC
TRBJ2-2 13 TRBD2 TRBV29-1 - CSVSGRANGELFF TGCAGCGTTAGCGGGAGGGCTAACGGGGAGCTGTTTTTT
TRBJ1-1 13 - TRBV5-1 - CASSSTRGTEAFF TGCGCCAGCAGCTCTACTCGGGGGACTGAAGCTTTCTTT
TRBJ2-6 18 TRBD1 TRBV5-5 - CASSPWGQGVSGANVLTF TGTGCCAGCAGCCCGTGGGGACAGGGGGTGTCTGGGGCCAACGTCCTGACTTTC
TRBJ2-3 13 TRBD2 TRBV6-2/TRBV6-3 - CASSYQAGAPQYF TGTGCCAGCAGTTATCAGGCGGGAGCGCCGCAGTATTTT
TRBJ2-2 14 TRBD1 TRBV6-4 - CASRRDRGTGELFF TGTGCCAGCAGACGGGACAGGGGGACCGGGGAGCTGTTTTTT
TRBJ2-4 13 - TRBV10-1 - CASSQDRKNIQYF TGCGCCAGCAGCCAGGACCGCAAAAACATTCAGTACTTC
TRBJ1-3 14 - TRBV19 - CASTTAAAGNTIYF TGTGCCAGTACCACAGCGGCAGCTGGAAACACCATATATTTT
TRBJ1-4 18 - TRBV21-1 - CASSPRDRGLATNEKLFF TGTGCCAGCAGCCCCCGGGACAGGGGTCTTGCAACTAATGAAAAACTGTTTTTT
TRBJ2-5 15 TRBD2 TRBV2 - CASSPLGTREETQYF TGTGCCAGCAGTCCCTTGGGGACTAGGGAAGAGACCCAGTACTTC
TRBJ2-5 12 - TRBV7-8 - CASSHAQETQYF TGTGCCAGCAGTCACGCTCAAGAGACCCAGTACTTC
TRBJ2-1 15 - TRBV3-1/TRBV3-2 - CASSQSDRQYNEQFF TGTGCCAGCAGCCAATCTGACAGGCAGTACAATGAGCAGTTCTTC
TRBJ1-6 12 - TRBV7-9 - CASAIPNSPLHF TGTGCCAGCGCTATCCCCAATTCACCCCTCCACTTT
TRBJ1-5 14 - TRBV5-1 - CASRESSGNQPQHF TGCGCCAGCAGGGAAAGTAGCGGCAATCAGCCCCAGCATTTT
TRBJ1-4 14 - TRBV7-9 - CASSFEGEREKLFF TGTGCCAGCAGCTTTGAGGGCGAGCGTGAAAAACTGTTTTTT
TRBJ2-1 13 - TRBV10-2 - CASMWTGYNEQFF TGCGCCAGCATGTGGACGGGGTACAATGAGCAGTTCTTC
TRBJ2-7 17 TRBD1 TRBV5-4 - CASSPTGGADSSYEQYF TGTGCCAGCAGCCCAACAGGGGGAGCGGATTCTTCCTACGAGCAGTACTTC